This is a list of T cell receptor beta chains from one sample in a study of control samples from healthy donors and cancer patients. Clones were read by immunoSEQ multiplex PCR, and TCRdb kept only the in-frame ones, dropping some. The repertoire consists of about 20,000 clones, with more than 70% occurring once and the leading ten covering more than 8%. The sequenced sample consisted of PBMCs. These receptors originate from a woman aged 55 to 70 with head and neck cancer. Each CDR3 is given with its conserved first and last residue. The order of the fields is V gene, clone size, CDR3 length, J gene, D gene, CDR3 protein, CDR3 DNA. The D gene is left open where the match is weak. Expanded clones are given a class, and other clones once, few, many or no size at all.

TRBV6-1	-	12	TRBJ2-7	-	CASSELQYEQYF	TGTGCCAGCAGTGAATTGCAATACGAGCAGTACTTC
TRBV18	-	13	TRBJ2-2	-	CASTPLESGELFF	TGTGCCAGCACTCCTCTGGAGTCCGGGGAGCTGTTTTTT
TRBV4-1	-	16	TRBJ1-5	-	CPSSHDPGLSGQPQHF	TGCCCCAGCAGCCACGACCCGGGCCTAAGCGGTCAGCCCCAGCATTTT
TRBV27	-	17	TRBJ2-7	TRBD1	CASSITGTGMKSYEQYF	TGTGCCAGCAGTATCACCGGGACAGGTATGAAGTCCTACGAGCAGTACTTC
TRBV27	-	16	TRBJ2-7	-	CASSLKPLGGTYEQYF	TGTGCCAGCAGCCTAAAACCTCTGGGAGGAACCTACGAGCAGTACTTC
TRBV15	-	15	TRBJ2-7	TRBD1	CATSREGTGVGEQYF	TGTGCCACCAGCAGAGAGGGGACAGGAGTAGGGGAGCAGTACTTC
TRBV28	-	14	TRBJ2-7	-	CASSLGGKGYEQYF	TGTGCCAGCAGTTTGGGGGGTAAGGGATACGAGCAGTACTTC
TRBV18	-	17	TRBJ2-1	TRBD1	CASSPDIYRGLGNEQFF	TGTGCCAGCTCACCGGATATATACAGGGGCCTAGGAAATGAGCAGTTCTTC
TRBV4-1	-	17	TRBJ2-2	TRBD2	CASSQPGLAGARGELFF	TGCGCCAGCAGCCAACCCGGACTAGCGGGAGCCCGGGGGGAGCTGTTTTTT
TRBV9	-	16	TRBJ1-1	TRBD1	CASSPRQGAGYTEAFF	TGTGCCAGCAGCCCGCGACAGGGGGCTGGCTATACTGAAGCTTTCTTT
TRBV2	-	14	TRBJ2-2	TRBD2	CASFEREMVGELFF	TGTGCCAGCTTTGAGCGGGAGATGGTCGGGGAGCTGTTTTTT
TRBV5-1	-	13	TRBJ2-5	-	CASSPGGRETQYF	TGCGCCAGCAGCCCAGGTGGCCGGGAGACCCAGTACTTC
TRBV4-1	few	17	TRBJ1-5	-	CASSQEKGSYSNQPQHF	TGCGCCAGCAGCCAAGAGAAGGGATCCTATAGCAATCAGCCCCAGCATTTT
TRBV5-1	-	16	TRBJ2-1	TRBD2	CASSSGAGGILNEQFF	TGCGCCAGCAGCTCAGGAGCGGGAGGTATTTTGAATGAGCAGTTCTTC
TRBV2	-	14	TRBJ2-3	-	CASSATGRTDTQYF	TGTGCCAGCAGTGCGACAGGCCGCACAGATACGCAGTATTTT
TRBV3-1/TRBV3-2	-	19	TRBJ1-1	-	CASTPTSTLARPRDTEAFF	TGTGCCAGCACTCCAACCTCCACCCTCGCACGTCCAAGAGACACTGAAGCTTTCTTT
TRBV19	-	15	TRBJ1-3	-	CASSIRALSGNTIYF	TGTGCCAGTAGTATCCGGGCCCTCTCTGGAAACACCATATATTTT
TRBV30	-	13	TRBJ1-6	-	CAWTGQDNSPLHF	TGTGCCTGGACGGGACAAGATAATTCACCCCTCCACTTT
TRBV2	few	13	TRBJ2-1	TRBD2	CASGLAGSHEQFF	TGTGCCAGCGGCCTAGCGGGAAGTCACGAGCAGTTCTTC
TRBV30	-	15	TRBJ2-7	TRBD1	CAWSVGTGGPYEQYF	TGTGCCTGGAGTGTAGGGACAGGGGGCCCCTACGAGCAGTACTTC
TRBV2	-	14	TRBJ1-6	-	CASTPGTEDSPLHF	TGTGCCAGCACTCCCGGGACCGAAGATTCACCCCTCCACTTT
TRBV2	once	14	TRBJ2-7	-	CAVDIGVGDYEQYF	TGTGCCGTCGATATCGGGGTAGGGGACTACGAGCAGTACTTC
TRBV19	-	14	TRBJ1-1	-	CASESREKYTEAFF	TGTGCCAGTGAGTCCCGGGAAAAATACACTGAAGCTTTCTTT
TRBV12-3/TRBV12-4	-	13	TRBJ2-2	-	CASSLFSTGELFF	TGTGCCAGCAGTTTATTTTCCACCGGGGAGCTGTTTTTT
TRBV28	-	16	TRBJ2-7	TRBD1	CASSLMGQGKAGEQYF	TGTGCCAGCAGTCTTATGGGACAGGGAAAAGCGGGGGAGCAGTACTTC
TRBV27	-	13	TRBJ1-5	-	CASSLGRGQPQHF	TGTGCCAGCAGTTTGGGGAGGGGTCAGCCCCAGCATTTT
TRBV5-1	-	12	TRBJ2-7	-	CASSPGNRDQYF	TGCGCCAGCAGCCCAGGAAACAGGGACCAGTACTTC
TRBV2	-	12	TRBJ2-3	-	CASRGGTDTQYF	TGTGCCAGCAGGGGCGGAACAGATACGCAGTATTTT
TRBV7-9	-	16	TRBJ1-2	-	CASRARGGLSNYGYTF	TGTGCCAGCAGGGCCCGAGGGGGTCTATCTAACTATGGCTACACCTTC
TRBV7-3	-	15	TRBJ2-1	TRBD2	CASSHGGRDYNEQFF	TGTGCCAGCAGCCATGGCGGGAGGGATTACAATGAGCAGTTCTTC
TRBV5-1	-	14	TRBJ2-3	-	CASSLGLALDTQYF	TGCGCCAGCAGCTTGGGGCTAGCGCTAGATACGCAGTATTTT
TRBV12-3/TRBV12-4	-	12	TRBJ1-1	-	CASRGTEGEAFF	TGTGCCAGCAGAGGGACGGAGGGCGAAGCTTTCTTT
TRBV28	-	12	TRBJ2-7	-	CASSLGAYEQYF	TGTGCCAGCAGTTTGGGGGCCTACGAGCAGTACTTC
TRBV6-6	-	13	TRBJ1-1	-	CASSYAGADEAFF	TGTGCCAGCAGTTACGCAGGGGCGGATGAAGCTTTCTTT
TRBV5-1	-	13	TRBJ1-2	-	CASRVGFNYGYTF	TGCGCCAGCAGAGTAGGGTTTAACTATGGCTACACCTTC
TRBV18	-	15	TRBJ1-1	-	CASSPPPGRNTEAFF	TGTGCCAGCTCACCACCCCCAGGCCGGAACACTGAAGCTTTCTTT
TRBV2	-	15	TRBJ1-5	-	CASSEGPASNQPQHF	TGTGCCAGCAGTGAAGGGCCTGCGAGCAATCAGCCCCAGCATTTT
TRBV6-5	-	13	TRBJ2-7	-	CASRETGPYEQYF	TGTGCCAGCAGAGAGACAGGTCCCTACGAGCAGTACTTC
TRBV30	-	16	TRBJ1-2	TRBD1	CAWRRWTGGTSHGYTF	TGTGCCTGGAGACGGTGGACAGGGGGCACTTCACATGGCTACACCTTC
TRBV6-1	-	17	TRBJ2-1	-	CASSENPGQGIYNEQFF	TGTGCCAGCAGTGAAAACCCCGGGCAGGGAATCTACAATGAGCAGTTCTTC
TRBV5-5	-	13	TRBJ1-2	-	CASSFGTVPGYTF	TGTGCCAGCAGCTTCGGGACGGTTCCAGGCTACACCTTC
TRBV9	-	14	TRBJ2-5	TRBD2	CASSGGTSWETQYF	TGTGCCAGCAGCGGCGGGACTAGCTGGGAGACCCAGTACTTC